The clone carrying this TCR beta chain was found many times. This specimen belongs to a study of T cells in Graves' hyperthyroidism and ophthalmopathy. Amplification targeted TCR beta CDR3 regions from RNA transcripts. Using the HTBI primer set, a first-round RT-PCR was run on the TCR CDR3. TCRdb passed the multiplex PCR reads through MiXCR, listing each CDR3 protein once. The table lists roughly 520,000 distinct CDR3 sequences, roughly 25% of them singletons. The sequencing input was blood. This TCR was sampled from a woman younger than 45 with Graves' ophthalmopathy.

This chain's CDR3 is CASSRTGQKNTGELFF. CDR3 DNA sequence: TGTGCCAGCAGCCGGACGGGACAGAAGAACACCGGGGAGCTGTTTTTT. The chain links TRBV7-2 to TRBJ2-2; 7 bases fit TRBD1. The CDR3 has 16 residues. Germline lookup yields CDR1 SGHTA and CDR2 FQGNSA. J was trimmed by 1 base and V by 5 bases; bases with no gene match: 7.